These 10 T cell receptor beta chains were sequenced from one sample in a study of early T cells in non-severe SARS-CoV-2 infection. TCRdb re-derived calls from the 5' RACE reads in MiXCR, one entry per CDR3 protein. Among approximately 30,000 distinct CDR3 sequences, around 5.1% were seen once, and the ten largest hold approximately 23%. Sequencing was done on a sample of whole blood. The receptors were gathered from an adult who was a healthcare worker with PCR-confirmed SARS-CoV-2 infection or an uninfected control (not recorded which).

This chain joins TRBV25-1 and TRBJ2-1; the D gene is possibly TRBD2 (6 bases). Trimming pared 4 bases from V and 6 bases from J, leaving 16 bases between. Looked up from germline, CDR1 is MGHDK and CDR2 is SYGVNS. CDR3 length: 15 amino acids. The DNA of the CDR3 is TGTGCCAGCAGTGCCCTGGGGGGAGCGGGCAATGAGCAGTTCTTC. Its protein is CASSALGGAGNEQFF.

The sample holds many counts of this clonotype. The chain has TRBV4-3 and TRBJ1-4, with D maybe TRBD1 (6 bases). The V and J ends lost 0 bases and 12 bases respectively, with 11 bases between them. This CDR3 has 13 amino acids. Germline CDR1 is LGHNA and CDR2 is YSLEER. CDR3 sequence reads: CASSQEVQGQLFF. The CDR3 DNA follows: TGCGCCAGCAGCCAAGAGGTGCAGGGGCAACTGTTTTTT.

At least ten counts were recorded for this clonotype. The rearrangement links TRBV20-1 to TRBJ2-7; 7 bases match TRBD2. The germline V gene has CDR1 DFQATT and CDR2 SNEGSKA (reference sequence). The V segment lost 0 bases and the J segment 3 bases; nucleotides outside the gene matches: 14. This CDR3 comprises 17 residues. In DNA form, the CDR3 reads TGCAGTGCTAGAGATCTGGGGCGGGGGTCCCTTCTCTACGAGCAGTACTTC. Translated: CSARDLGRGSLLYEQYF.

There are many counts of this clonotype. The chain combines TRBV20-1 with TRBJ1-5; D is unclear. Trimming pared 1 base from V and 0 bases from J, leaving 4 bases between. The CDR3 covers 13 residues. Germline loops: CDR1 DFQATT, CDR2 SNEGSKA (reference sequence). CDR3 loop: CSARADSNQPQHF. The CDR3 DNA reads TGCAGTGCTAGAGCCGATAGCAATCAGCCCCAGCATTTT.

In DNA, the CDR3 is TGTGCCAGCAGCCGTGGACAGGGTGGGACTAATGAAAAACTGTTTTTT. Amino acids: CASSRGQGGTNEKLFF. The V and J genes are TRBV5-5 and TRBJ1-4; 8 bases are a match to TRBD1. Losses at the gene ends were 4 bases for V and 2 bases for J; bases not matched to a gene: 7. The CDR3 covers 16 residues. Germline loops: CDR1 SGHKS, CDR2 YYEKEE (reference sequence).

This clonotype was seen ten or more times. The junction differs from germline at one of its ends, possibly a read error. J is TRBJ1-4 and V is TRBV24-1, with unresolved D. Germline values: CDR1 KGHDR, CDR2 SFDVKD. The CDR3 sequence is 15 residues long. The CDR3 loop reads CATSDPTATNKKLFF. The CDR3 DNA is TGTGCCACCAGTGATCCCACCGCAACTAATAAAAAACTGTTTTTT.

The gene calls are TRBV11-3 and TRBJ2-2; 10 bases map to TRBD1. The CDR3 sequence is 16 residues long. CDR1 SGHNT and CDR2 YENEEA come from the germline V gene. V lost 5 bases, J lost 4 bases, and 7 bases stayed unmatched. CDR3 sequence reads: CASSRRQGAGTGELFF. DNA for the CDR3: TGTGCCAGCAGCAGAAGACAGGGGGCGGGCACCGGGGAGCTGTTTTTT. Using reference TRBV11-3 and TRBJ2-2 for the parts outside the CDR3, the full variable domain is EAGVVQSPRYKIIEKKQPVAFWCNPISGHNTLYWYLQNLGQGPELLIRYENEEAVDDSQLPKDRFSAERLKGVDSTLKIQPAELGDSAVYLCASSRRQGAGTGELFFGEGSRLTVL.

This clonotype has only a few counts. V usage is TRBV6-2 or TRBV6-3 and J usage is TRBJ2-5; TRBD1 might be the D (6 bases). V lost 5 bases to trimming and J lost 5 bases, with 12 bases between them. The CDR3 is 13 residues long. The V gene's germline CDR1 is MNHEY and CDR2 SVGEGT. CDR3 nucleotides: TGTGCCAGCAGTACAGGGAGCTCGGAGACCCAGTACTTC. Its protein is CASSTGSSETQYF.

Remarks on this clonotype: Since a much larger clone is just one base distant, this may be a read error. The chain links TRBV6-4 to TRBJ2-1; maybe TRBD2 (5 bases). The CDR3 spans 15 residues. The V end lost 5 bases, the J end lost 2 bases, and 13 bases lay between the germline ends. CDR1 and CDR2 (germline): MRHNA, SNTAGT. In DNA form, the CDR3 reads TGTGCCAGCAGTTCTACTAGTGCAACCTACAATGAGCAGTTCTTC. Residues: CASSSTSATYNEQFF.

This clonotype has a count of ten or more. In nucleotides, the CDR3 is TGCAGTGCCCGCCGGGACACCACTAATGAAAAACTGTTTTTT. Translated, it gives CSARRDTTNEKLFF. The chain couples TRBV20-1 to TRBJ1-4, with D possibly matching TRBD1 (6 bases). This CDR3 is 14 amino acids long. Looked up from germline, CDR1 is DFQATT and CDR2 is SNEGSKA (reference sequence). The germline V and J ends were trimmed by 6 bases and 2 bases, with 13 bases remaining between them.